A single sample is the source of the 13 T cell receptor beta chains below, sequenced in a study of T cells in women clearing cervical HPV infection. Here immunoSEQ multiplex PCR was the method, and the copy in TCRdb shows in-frame clones only, minus some. The sample table includes around 35,000 clones. The specimen was blood buffy coat. These receptors were obtained from a woman between 18 and 69 years old with a cervical HPV16 infection that either progressed to CIN3+ or cleared (not recorded which).

For this clone: The read stops 3 residues short of the end of the CDR3; the missing end is completed from the germline J gene. The chain is built from TRBV5-6 and TRBJ2-7; the D is unclear. V shed 0 bases and J shed 3 bases, with 7 bases lying between them. Germline CDR1 reads SGHDT; CDR2 reads YYEEEE. The length of the CDR3 is 13 residues. The sequenced part of the CDR3 DNA is TGTGCCAGCAGCTTGGCAGGAAGCTACGAG. Protein sequence: CASSLAGSYE. The complete CDR3 sequence is CASSLAGSYEQYF.

On this clone: The read stops 3 residues short of the end of the CDR3; the missing end is completed from the germline J gene. This chain links TRBV29-1 with TRBJ2-1; TRBD1 matches 7 bases. CDR1 and CDR2 from the germline V gene are SQVTM and ANQGSEA. V was clipped by 7 bases and J by 2 bases; unmatched bases: 5. The CDR3 extends over 13 amino acids. The CDR3 loop is CSAAGGAYNEQFF. CDR3 DNA (partial): TGCAGCGCAGCAGGGGGTGCCTACAATGAG.

On this clone: The read ends 3 residues shy of where the CDR3 ends; the end is completed using the germline J gene. The chain recombines TRBV29-1 with TRBJ2-1, with 10 bases that match TRBD2. This CDR3 is 13 amino acids long. Germline V lookup: CDR1 SQVTM, CDR2 ANQGSEA. Trimming removed 6 bases from V and 4 bases from J; junction bases left unmatched: 3. The CDR3 region is CSVGTSAYNEQFF. The covered CDR3 bases are TGCAGCGTCGGGACTAGCGCATACAATGAG.

Comments on this clone: Coverage ceases 3 residues before the CDR3 finishes, and the germline J gene fills in the end. The chain joins TRBV6-2 or TRBV6-3 to TRBJ1-1, with 7 bases identical to TRBD1. Germline V gene sequence: CDR1 MNHEY, CDR2 SVGEGT. This CDR3 has 13 residues. Partial CDR3 DNA: TGTGCCAGCAGTTACCTCAAGACAGGGAAG. Its protein product is CASSYLKTGK. The CDR3 in full is CASSYLKTGKAFF.

Comments on this clone: With the read ending 3 residues before the CDR3 end, the germline J gene is used to fill in that end. The V gene is TRBV7-3, the J gene TRBJ2-4; 7 bases match TRBD1. Germline V lookup: CDR1 SGHTA, CDR2 FQGTGA. The length of the CDR3 is 13 residues. Partial CDR3 DNA: TGTGCCAGCAGTTCGGAACAGGGGTACGGT. Protein: CASSSEQGYG. The whole CDR3 protein is CASSSEQGYGQYF.

Worth noting for this clone: The read terminates 3 residues before the CDR3 end, so the remaining end is supplied by the germline J gene. The chain employs TRBV30 and TRBJ2-2; 8 bases fit TRBD2. Germline V gene sequence: CDR1 GTSNPN, CDR2 SVGIG (reference sequence). The CDR3 is 15 residues long. The CDR3 is CAWSVAGTGGEKLFF. CDR3 DNA, as far as it was read: TGTGCCTGGAGTGTAGCCGGGACGGGGGGGGAAAAG.

Notes on this clone: The read terminates 3 residues ahead of where the CDR3 ends, so the germline J gene completes it. The rearrangement uses TRBV6-1 and TRBJ2-7, with a possible D match to TRBD2 (6 bases). This CDR3 comprises 18 residues. V dropped 0 bases and J dropped 3 bases, with 21 bases sitting between them. CDR1 is MNHNS, CDR2 SASEGT, per germline. The DNA read from the CDR3 is TGTGCCAGCAGTGAAGCGCTTCGGGGGTTGGACCTTTTCTACGAG. Encoded protein: CASSEALRGLDLFYE. The whole CDR3 reads CASSEALRGLDLFYEQYF.

For this clone: Read sequence stops 3 residues before the CDR3 end, and the germline J gene provides the missing end. The chain carries TRBV7-2 and TRBJ2-3, with D unclear. The CDR3 runs 12 residues. V was cut by 5 bases and J by 6 bases, with 9 bases left in between. The V gene's germline CDR1 is SGHTA and CDR2 FQGNSA. Partial CDR3 DNA: TGTGCCAGCAGCCCCTCCAGGGATACG. This encodes CASSPSRDT. The CDR3 in full is CASSPSRDTQYF.

In the case of this clone: The CDR3 end falls 3 residues outside the read, so it is completed with the germline J gene. The chain is built from TRBV18 and TRBJ2-7, with 9 bases fitting TRBD1. The CDR3 length is 15 residues. V gave up 0 bases and J gave up 5 bases; unmatched junction bases: 5. Germline CDR1 is KGHSH and CDR2 is LQKENI. The CDR3 sequence is CASSPPGQGSHEQYF. CDR3 bases read: TGTGCCAGCTCACCACCCGGACAGGGGTCCCACGAG.

About this clone itself: The read ends 3 residues shy of where the CDR3 ends; the end is completed using the germline J gene. This chain joins TRBV2 and TRBJ1-2, with TRBD1 identical over 8 bases. This CDR3 comprises 15 residues. Per the germline V gene, CDR1 is SNHLY and CDR2 is FYNNEI. The covered CDR3 bases are TGTGCCAGTTCAGTACAGGGGGTGGAGAAAGATACC. It specifies CASSVQGVEKDT. The whole CDR3 protein is CASSVQGVEKDTYTF. Full variable domain (remainder filled in from reference TRBV2 and TRBJ1-2): EPEVTQTPSHQVTQMGQEVILRCVPISNHLYFYWYRQILGQKVEFLVSFYNNEISEKSEIFDDQFSVERPDGSNFTLKIRSTKLEDSAMYFCASSVQGVEKDTYTFGSGTRLTVV.

A remark on this clone: The CDR3 end is not reached by the read, which stops 3 residues before it; the germline J gene fills it in. The chain uses TRBV28 and TRBJ2-2; D not certain. Trimming pared 7 bases from V and 4 bases from J, leaving 7 bases between. The CDR3 has 12 residues. Germline V gene data show CDR1 as MDHEN and CDR2 as SYDVKM. The CDR3 bases that were read are TGTGCCAGCAAACCGGGCACCGGGGAG. Its protein product is CASKPGTGE. The whole CDR3 protein reads CASKPGTGELFF. Full variable domain (outside the CDR3, taken from reference TRBV28 and TRBJ2-2): DVKVTQSSRYLVKRTGEKVFLECVQDMDHENMFWYRQDPGLGLRLIYFSYDVKMKEKGDIPEGYSVSREKKERFSLILESASTNQTSMYLCASKPGTGELFFGEGSRLTVL.

With regard to this clone: The read ends 3 residues before the CDR3 terminus; that terminus is restored from the germline J gene. The chain is built from TRBV19 and TRBJ1-2, with D perhaps matching TRBD1 (6 bases). Germline assignment: CDR1 LNHDA and CDR2 SQIVND (reference sequence). The length of the CDR3 is 17 residues. The CDR3 here is CASSVTSGGAFYNDYTF. CDR3 bases read: TGTGCCAGTAGCGTCACTAGCGGGGGGGCCTTCTACAATGAC.

Comments on this clone: Read sequence stops 3 residues before the CDR3 end, and the germline J gene provides the missing end. The chain recombines TRBV5-1 with TRBJ1-1; no clear D. The CDR3 spans 14 residues. Trimming removed 0 bases at V and 1 base at J, with 7 bases between. CDR1 is SGHRS, CDR2 YFSETQ, per germline. The CDR3: CASSLVQANTEAFF. The sequenced CDR3 bases are TGCGCCAGCAGCTTGGTGCAGGCGAACACTGAA.